These T cell receptor beta chains were read from a single sample in a study of blood T cell repertoires in COVID-19. Sequencing used immunoSEQ multiplex PCR; TCRdb keeps in-frame clones, though not all of them. The repertoire has some 150,000 clones, roughly 85% of them found once; the top ten carry approximately 1%. The sequenced sample was peripheral blood. These receptors originate from a middle-aged man with acute or convalescent COVID-19. Both conserved end residues are part of each CDR3. The order of the fields is clone size, D gene, CDR3 length, V gene, J gene, CDR3 protein, CDR3 DNA. A D gene is named only where the DNA matches it firmly. Some rows mark clone size as missing; the rest say once, few, many or name a class of expanded clone.

.	.	11	TRBV6-5	TRBJ1-1	CASSRGSEAFF	TGTGCCAGCAGCCGGGGGTCTGAAGCTTTCTTT
.	.	14	TRBV7-9	TRBJ2-7	CASSTSGLFYEQYF	TGTGCCAGCAGCACATCGGGACTTTTCTACGAGCAGTACTTC
.	.	15	TRBV4-3	TRBJ1-5	CASSQDLSRNQPQHF	TGCGCCAGCAGCCAAGACCTTTCCAGAAATCAGCCCCAGCATTTT
.	.	14	TRBV6-5	TRBJ1-5	CASRGLASNQPQHF	TGTGCCAGCAGGGGGCTGGCCAGCAATCAGCCCCAGCATTTT
once	TRBD1	12	TRBV28	TRBJ1-2	CASGWTGFGYTF	TGTGCCAGCGGCTGGACAGGGTTCGGCTACACCTTC
.	TRBD1	17	TRBV7-9	TRBJ2-7	CASSLGQGNTLSYEQYF	TGTGCCAGCAGCTTGGGACAGGGTAACACCCTCTCCTACGAGCAGTACTTC
.	.	13	TRBV6-5	TRBJ1-6	CASKEGSNSPLHF	TGTGCCAGCAAGGAGGGATCTAATTCACCCCTCCACTTT
.	TRBD1	16	TRBV7-9	TRBJ1-2	CASSLAGRDRGYGYTF	TGTGCCAGCAGCTTAGCGGGCCGGGACAGGGGCTATGGCTACACCTTC
.	.	13	TRBV5-4	TRBJ2-7	CASSQGFSYEQYF	TGTGCCAGCAGCCAGGGATTTAGCTACGAGCAGTACTTC
.	TRBD2	15	TRBV18	TRBJ2-1	CASSTSGGLGNEQFF	TGTGCCAGCTCAACTAGCGGGGGTCTCGGCAATGAGCAGTTCTTC
.	TRBD2	13	TRBV5-4	TRBJ2-3	CASSLRGADTQYF	TGTGCCAGCAGCTTACGGGGGGCAGATACGCAGTATTTT
once	.	13	TRBV7-9	TRBJ2-7	CASSDRDKNEQYF	TGTGCCAGCAGCGACCGGGACAAGAACGAGCAGTACTTC
.	TRBD1	17	TRBV7-2	TRBJ1-2	CASSSPRTGTSNYGYTF	TGTGCCAGCAGCTCCCCCAGGACAGGGACTTCTAACTATGGCTACACCTTC
.	.	15	TRBV10-3	TRBJ1-3	CAIRGDTSSGNTIYF	TGTGCCATCAGGGGGGACACGTCCTCTGGAAACACCATATATTTT
.	TRBD2	15	TRBV4-2	TRBJ2-1	CASSQGAGGYNEQFF	TGTGCCAGCAGCCAGGGAGCGGGGGGTTACAATGAGCAGTTCTTC
.	TRBD1	12	TRBV30	TRBJ1-2	CAWGQGYYGYTF	TGTGCCTGGGGACAGGGGTACTATGGCTACACCTTC
once	.	13	TRBV27	TRBJ2-5	CASRPHSLGTQYF	TGTGCCAGCAGGCCTCACTCCCTTGGGACCCAGTACTTC
.	.	14	TRBV2	TRBJ1-5	CASSGQFSNQPQHF	TGTGCCAGCAGTGGGCAGTTTAGCAATCAGCCCCAGCATTTT
.	.	13	TRBV28	TRBJ2-7	CASTTGGSYEQYF	TGTGCCAGCACGACCGGGGGTAGCTACGAGCAGTACTTC
.	.	16	TRBV18	TRBJ2-2	CASSETFGQPLLQLFF	TGTGCCAGCTCAGAAACCTTCGGACAGCCCCTCCTCCAGCTGTTTTTT
.	.	16	TRBV4-3	TRBJ1-2	CASSPTDSRPLGGYTF	TGCGCCAGCAGCCCAACAGACAGCAGGCCCCTGGGAGGCTACACCTTC
.	.	12	TRBV7-9	TRBJ2-7	CATDDNSAGQYF	TGTGCCACCGATGACAACTCCGCCGGGCAGTACTTC
.	.	14	TRBV9	TRBJ2-7	CASSVDNRVGEQYF	TGTGCCAGCAGCGTAGATAACAGGGTAGGCGAGCAGTACTTC
few	.	13	TRBV5-8	TRBJ1-2	CASSLVRNYGYTF	TGTGCCAGCAGCTTGGTCCGGAACTATGGCTACACCTTC
.	.	13	TRBV29-1	TRBJ2-3	CSVFGGGQDTQYF	TGCAGCGTTTTTGGAGGGGGCCAAGATACGCAGTATTTT
.	.	14	TRBV18	TRBJ1-1	CASSPRGGDTEAFF	TGTGCCAGCTCACCCCGAGGGGGGGACACTGAAGCTTTCTTT
.	.	13	TRBV7-2	TRBJ1-6	CASNNYRVGPLHF	TGTGCCAGCAACAACTACAGGGTAGGACCCCTCCACTTT
.	TRBD1	15	TRBV3-1/TRBV3-2	TRBJ2-1	CASSPTGGAYNEQFF	TGTGCCAGCAGCCCTACAGGGGGAGCGTACAATGAGCAGTTCTTC
.	TRBD1	14	TRBV14	TRBJ1-1	CASSLRDRDTEAFF	TGTGCCAGCAGCCTCCGGGACAGGGACACTGAAGCTTTCTTT
.	.	15	TRBV13	TRBJ1-4	CASSLWGVSNEKLFF	TGTGCCAGCAGCTTATGGGGGGTCTCGAATGAAAAACTGTTTTTT
.	.	15	TRBV28	TRBJ2-2	CASSLLSGVHGELFF	TGTGCCAGCAGTTTATTATCAGGGGTGCACGGGGAGCTGTTTTTT
.	.	13	TRBV2	TRBJ1-6	CASSRDINSPLHF	TGTGCCAGCAGCCGGGACATTAATTCACCCCTCCACTTT
few	TRBD1	15	TRBV7-6	TRBJ2-1	CASRRTGGSYNEQFF	TGTGCCAGCAGACGGACAGGGGGCTCCTACAATGAGCAGTTCTTC
.	.	15	TRBV18	TRBJ1-1	CASSPHSGENTEAFF	TGTGCCAGCTCACCACATTCAGGGGAGAACACTGAAGCTTTCTTT
.	TRBD1	15	TRBV7-9	TRBJ2-3	CASSLVQGGTDTQYF	TGTGCCAGCAGCTTAGTACAGGGGGGCACAGATACGCAGTATTTT
few	TRBD1	14	TRBV6-5	TRBJ2-5	CASSYRGRQETQYF	TGTGCCAGCAGTTACAGGGGGCGCCAAGAGACCCAGTACTTC
.	.	13	TRBV6-5	TRBJ2-1	CASNDEARDEQFF	TGTGCCAGCAACGACGAGGCCCGGGATGAGCAGTTCTTC
once	TRBD1	15	TRBV3-1/TRBV3-2	TRBJ1-5	CASSQGTGGNQPQHF	TGTGCCAGCAGCCAAGGGACAGGGGGAAACCAGCCCCAGCATTTT
.	.	15	TRBV2	TRBJ2-2	CASSEATDSTGELFF	TGTGCCAGCAGTGAAGCTACGGACAGCACCGGGGAGCTGTTTTTT
.	TRBD1	14	TRBV18	TRBJ1-5	CASSSGQGNQPQHF	TGTGCCAGCTCATCTGGACAGGGCAATCAGCCCCAGCATTTT
few	.	14	TRBV9	TRBJ1-1	CASSVIRGTAEAFF	TGTGCCAGCAGCGTCATCAGGGGAACCGCTGAAGCTTTCTTT
.	TRBD2	16	TRBV5-4	TRBJ2-1	CASSPPSGGGADEQFF	TGTGCCAGCAGCCCCCCCTCGGGCGGGGGGGCAGATGAGCAGTTCTTC
.	TRBD1	16	TRBV5-1	TRBJ2-2	CASSRLGQGGTGELFF	TGCGCCAGCAGCCGCCTCGGACAGGGGGGTACCGGGGAGCTGTTTTTT
.	.	14	TRBV10-1	TRBJ2-3	CASSRDSSTDTQYF	TGCGCCAGCAGCAGGGATTCTAGCACAGATACGCAGTATTTT
.	.	14	TRBV30	TRBJ1-1	CAWSIDSTNTEAFF	TGTGCCTGGAGTATCGACAGCACAAACACTGAAGCTTTCTTT
.	.	13	TRBV15	TRBJ2-3	CATSGEVTDTQYF	TGTGCCACCAGCGGGGAGGTCACAGATACGCAGTATTTT
few	TRBD1	15	TRBV7-9	TRBJ2-7	CASSEPGQGVYEQYF	TGTGCCAGCAGCGAGCCGGGACAGGGTGTCTACGAGCAGTACTTC